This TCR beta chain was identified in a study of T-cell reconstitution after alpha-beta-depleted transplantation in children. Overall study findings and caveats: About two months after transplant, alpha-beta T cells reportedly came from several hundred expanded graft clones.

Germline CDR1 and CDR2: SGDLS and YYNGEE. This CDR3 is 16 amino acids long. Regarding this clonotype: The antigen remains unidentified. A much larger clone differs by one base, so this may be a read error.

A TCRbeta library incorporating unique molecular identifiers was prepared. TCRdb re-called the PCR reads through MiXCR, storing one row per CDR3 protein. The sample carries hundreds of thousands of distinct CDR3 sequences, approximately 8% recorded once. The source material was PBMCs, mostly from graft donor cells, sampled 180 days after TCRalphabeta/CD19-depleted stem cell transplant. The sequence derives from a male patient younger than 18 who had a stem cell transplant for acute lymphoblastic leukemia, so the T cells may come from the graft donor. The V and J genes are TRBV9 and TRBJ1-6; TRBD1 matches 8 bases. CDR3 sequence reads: CASSARTGSYNSPIHF. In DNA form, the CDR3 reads TGTGCCAGCAGCGCACGGACAGGGTCCTATAATTCACCCATCCACTTT.